This T cell receptor beta chain originates from a study of cytomegalovirus exposure and HLA in healthy donors. Turning to the study itself: An earlier analysis identified more than 90 million unique TCR beta sequences in 150 million to 200 million T cells.

A remark on this clone: Its target is not known.

The study ran its PCR with 60 Vbeta and 13 Jbeta primers. Sequencing was performed with immunoSEQ multiplex PCR; in TCRdb, only in-frame clones are kept and a portion is missing. Here the sample spans 130,000 or so clones, 82% being singletons. This CDR3 comprises 12 residues. CDR1 is SGHDT, CDR2 YYEEEE, per germline. Trimming left V 3 bases short and J 11 bases short, with 14 bases between. Study-level findings and limits: A later analysis found that most CMV-associated TCR beta chains appeared HLA-restricted. For cytomegalovirus status, the classifier reportedly gave diagnoses with high specificity and sensitivity. HLA-A and HLA-B allele assignments for most subjects were reportedly predicted accurately using TCR beta sequences.

This chain uses TRBV5-6 with TRBJ2-5; D is perhaps TRBD1 (5 bases). Sequenced input: PBMCs. The receptor's source is a man in his late teens or twenties in good health and CMV-seropositive. The CDR3 sequence is CASSSAPGSQYF. CDR3 sequence (DNA): TGTGCCAGCAGCTCGGCCCCAGGGTCTCAGTACTTC.